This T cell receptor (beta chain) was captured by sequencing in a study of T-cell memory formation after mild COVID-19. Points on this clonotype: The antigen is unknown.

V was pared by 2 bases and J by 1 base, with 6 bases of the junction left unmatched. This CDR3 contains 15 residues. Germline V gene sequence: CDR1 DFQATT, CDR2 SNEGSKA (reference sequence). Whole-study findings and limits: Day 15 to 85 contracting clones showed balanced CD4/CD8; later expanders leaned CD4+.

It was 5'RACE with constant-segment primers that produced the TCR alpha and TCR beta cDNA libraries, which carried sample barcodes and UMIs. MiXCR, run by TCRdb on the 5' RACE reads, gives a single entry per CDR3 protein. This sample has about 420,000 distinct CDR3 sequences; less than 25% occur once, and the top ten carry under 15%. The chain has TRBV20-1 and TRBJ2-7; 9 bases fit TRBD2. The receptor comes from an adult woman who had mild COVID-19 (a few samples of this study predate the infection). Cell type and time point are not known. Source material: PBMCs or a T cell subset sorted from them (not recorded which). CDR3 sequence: CSARRLAELSYEQYF. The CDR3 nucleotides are TGCAGTGCTAGAAGACTAGCGGAATTGTCCTACGAGCAGTACTTC.